The 23 T cell receptor beta chains in this list originate from one sample, sequenced in a study of monozygotic twins with inflammatory bowel disease. TCRdb re-called the 5' RACE reads and gives one entry per CDR3 protein, without DNA. In all, the sample yields approximately 300,000 distinct CDR3 sequences. The sequencing sample was made of blood. The source is a human donor with ulcerative colitis or Crohn's disease, or a healthy co-twin of an affected twin (not recorded which).

The chain employs TRBV6-5 and TRBJ1-1. Per the germline V gene, CDR1 is MNHEY and CDR2 is SVGAGI. This CDR3 comprises 14 residues. CDR3 residues: CASSYRIGNTEAFF.

The genes are TRBV6-1 and TRBJ2-2. This CDR3 contains 14 residues. Germline V gene sequence: CDR1 MNHNS, CDR2 SASEGT. The CDR3 reads CASMRGRVTGELFF.

V and J are TRBV10-3 and TRBJ2-7; TCRdb's assignment of TRBD1 cannot be checked, as there is no DNA. The CDR3 totals 13 residues. CDR1 is ENHRY, CDR2 SYGVKD, per germline. CDR3 sequence: CAISEDNRGQQYF.

The chain recombines TRBV27 with TRBJ2-7; TCRdb indicates TRBD2, and absent DNA this call remains unverified. CDR1 is MNHEY and CDR2 is SMNVEV in the germline V gene (reference sequence). The CDR3 covers 15 residues. The CDR3 is CASSPTSGGGNEQYF.

The chain employs TRBV4-2 and TRBJ2-3; TCRdb's assignment of TRBD1 cannot be checked, as there is no DNA. CDR1 and CDR2 from the germline V gene are LGHNA and YNFKEQ. The CDR3 has 16 amino acids. The CDR3 region is CASSQEGVVSTDTQYF.

The chain joins TRBV7-2 to TRBJ1-1. Germline V lookup: CDR1 SGHTA, CDR2 FQGNSA. This CDR3 spans 14 amino acids. The CDR3 is CASSLRVMNTEAFF.

The V gene is TRBV7-9, the J gene TRBJ2-7; as DNA is missing, the TRBD1 call by TCRdb cannot be tested. This CDR3 is 16 amino acids long. In germline, CDR1 is SEHNR, CDR2 FQNEAQ (reference sequence). The CDR3 protein is CASSGVGQGAAYEQYF. Looking up the rest from reference TRBV7-9 and TRBJ2-7 gives the full variable domain: DTGVSQNPRHKITKRGQNVTFRCDPISEHNRLYWYRQTLGQGPEFLTYFQNEAQLEKSRLLSDRFSAERPKGSFSTLEIQRTEQGDSAMYLCASSGVGQGAAYEQYFGPGTRLTVT.

This rearrangement joins TRBV7-2 to TRBJ2-1; TCRdb names TRBD2, which stays unverified in the absence of DNA. The germline V gene has CDR1 SGHTA and CDR2 FQGNSA. This CDR3 has 14 residues. The CDR3 sequence is CASSLVPRYNEQFF.

The chain uses TRBV20-1 and TRBJ1-1; TCRdb selects TRBD1, and the lack of DNA leaves this call unchecked. Per the germline V gene, CDR1 is DFQATT and CDR2 is SNEGSKA (reference sequence). The CDR3 has 15 amino acids. This CDR3 reads CSARNSGALNTEAFF.

The CDR3 is CASRTGTGVYNSPLHF. V and J are TRBV27 and TRBJ1-6; TCRdb returns TRBD1, unconfirmable since there is no DNA. Germline CDR1 reads MNHEY; CDR2 reads SMNVEV (reference sequence). There are 16 residues in the CDR3.

The chain combines TRBV5-4 with TRBJ2-1; TCRdb's D call of TRBD2 is untestable without DNA. The CDR3 consists of 16 residues. Germline V gene sequence: CDR1 SGHNT, CDR2 YYREEE (reference sequence). The CDR3 is CASSSSGGRLLMEQFF.

This sequence joins TRBV7-2 and TRBJ2-1. The CDR3 totals 14 residues. The germline V gene encodes CDR1 SGHTA and CDR2 FQGNSA. CDR3 sequence reads: CASSPFLGNNEQFF.

V usage is TRBV7-9 and J usage is TRBJ1-6; the D call from TCRdb, TRBD1, cannot be confirmed without DNA. The CDR3 contains 14 residues. The germline gives CDR1 SEHNR, CDR2 FQNEAQ (reference sequence). The CDR3 spells CASSSREGASPLHF.

The gene calls are TRBV12-3 or TRBV12-4 and TRBJ2-7; TCRdb designates TRBD2, a call that cannot be tested without DNA. The CDR3 contains 16 residues. This CDR3 reads CASSTRLAGGKSEQYF.

The chain employs TRBV7-8 and TRBJ2-4. The CDR3 is 12 amino acids. Germline values: CDR1 SGHVS, CDR2 FQNEAQ. The CDR3 is CASSVRENIQYF.

J is TRBJ1-1 and V is TRBV11-1; TCRdb indicates TRBD1, and absent DNA this call remains unverified. Germline V gene data show CDR1 as SGHAT and CDR2 as FQDESV (reference sequence). The CDR3 is made up of 15 amino acids. The CDR3 is CASSLALQGKAEAFF.

The chain combines TRBV20-1 with TRBJ2-3; TCRdb calls TRBD2, which cannot be checked without DNA. The germline CDR1 and CDR2 sequences are DFQATT and SNEGSKA (reference sequence). The CDR3 sequence is 15 residues long. CDR3 loop: CSAQTSGPSTDTQYF.

This chain links TRBV7-2 with TRBJ2-7; the D call of TRBD1 rests on TCRdb alone, since no DNA is present to check it. The length of the CDR3 is 14 residues. Germline V gives CDR1 SGHTA, CDR2 FQGNSA. The CDR3 sequence: CASSLGHGAYEQYF.

The chain couples TRBV6-1 to TRBJ2-1; TCRdb indicates TRBD2, and absent DNA this call remains unverified. From germline, CDR1 is MNHNS and CDR2 SASEGT. There are 16 residues in the CDR3. CDR3 residues: CASRRLAGVSYNEQFF.

The chain joins TRBV9 to TRBJ2-1; TCRdb proposes TRBD1, but this gene call is untestable without DNA. Germline V lookup: CDR1 SGDLS, CDR2 YYNGEE. CDR3 size: 13 residues. The CDR3 spells CASSVDQGYEQFF.

The J gene is TRBJ1-5, the V gene TRBV20-1. Germline V gene sequence: CDR1 DFQATT, CDR2 SNEGSKA (reference sequence). The CDR3 sequence is 16 residues long. The CDR3 reads CSARDVGSVSNQPQHF.

V is TRBV5-4 and J is TRBJ2-7; TCRdb's D gene call, TRBD2, goes unchecked for lack of DNA. This CDR3 has 12 amino acids. Germline values: CDR1 SGHNT, CDR2 YYREEE (reference sequence). The CDR3 sequence: CASSFGGGEQYF. Full variable domain (missing parts from reference TRBV5-4 and TRBJ2-7): ETGVTQSPTHLIKTRGQQVTLRCSSQSGHNTVSWYQQALGQGPQFIFQYYREEENGRGNFPPRFSGLQFPNYSSELNVNALELDDSALYLCASSFGGGEQYFGPGTRLTVT.

The chain is built from TRBV6-5 and TRBJ2-4; the TCRdb call, TRBD1, lacks DNA for checking. Per germline, CDR1 MNHEY and CDR2 SVGAGI. The CDR3 is made up of 13 amino acids. The CDR3 here is CASSLTGTNIQYF.